These T cell receptor beta chains were read from a single sample in a study of regulatory T cells. Data came from immunoSEQ multiplex PCR; TCRdb stores just in-frame clones and leaves some out. Found here are about 23,000 clones, approximately 91% of them singletons; the top ten hold about 1.3%. Sample: conventional CD4+ T cells sorted from blood. The receptor source for this set is a child aged 5-17 years with CD3G deficiency. Each CDR3 is given with its conserved first and last residue. The order of the fields is clone size, D gene, J gene, V gene, CDR3 DNA, CDR3 protein. A D gene is named only where the DNA matches it firmly. Clone size is shown for a subset of rows, as once, few, many or a class of expanded clone.

clone_size: NA
d_call: TRBD1
j_call: TRBJ1-5
v_call: TRBV6-1
cdr3_nt: TGTGCCAGCAGCCCGGACAGGGTGAACAATCAGCCCCAGCATTTT
cdr3_aa: CASSPDRVNNQPQHF

clone_size: once
d_call: NA
j_call: TRBJ2-1
v_call: TRBV5-4
cdr3_nt: TGTGCCAGCAGCTTGGGTGCCGGAAAGCAGTTCTTC
cdr3_aa: CASSLGAGKQFF

clone_size: NA
d_call: TRBD1
j_call: TRBJ1-1
v_call: TRBV19
cdr3_nt: TGTGCCAGTAGTATCATCGGGACAGGGGGCACTGAAGCTTTCTTT
cdr3_aa: CASSIIGTGGTEAFF

clone_size: NA
d_call: TRBD1
j_call: TRBJ1-1
v_call: TRBV5-1
cdr3_nt: TGCGCCAGCAGCTGGGGGGACAGGCGGAACACTGAAGCTTTCTTT
cdr3_aa: CASSWGDRRNTEAFF

clone_size: NA
d_call: TRBD2
j_call: TRBJ2-2
v_call: TRBV28
cdr3_nt: TGTGCCAGCAGTTTAAGGCGGCTAGCGGGTTTCACCGGGGAGCTGTTTTTT
cdr3_aa: CASSLRRLAGFTGELFF

clone_size: NA
d_call: NA
j_call: TRBJ1-1
v_call: TRBV6-1
cdr3_nt: TGTGCCAGCAGTACCCTGACGGGGTTCACTGAAGCTTTCTTT
cdr3_aa: CASSTLTGFTEAFF

clone_size: NA
d_call: TRBD1
j_call: TRBJ1-2
v_call: TRBV28
cdr3_nt: TGTGCCAGCAGTTCGCCAGGGGGCGTTGGCTATGGCTACACCTTC
cdr3_aa: CASSSPGGVGYGYTF

clone_size: NA
d_call: TRBD2
j_call: TRBJ2-3
v_call: TRBV6-1
cdr3_nt: TGTGCCAGCAGACTAGCGACCCCCACAGATACGCAGTATTTT
cdr3_aa: CASRLATPTDTQYF

clone_size: NA
d_call: TRBD2
j_call: TRBJ2-1
v_call: TRBV5-1
cdr3_nt: TGCGCCAGCAGCCTGGGACTAGCGGGAGGGCCACGGAATGAGCAGTTCTTC
cdr3_aa: CASSLGLAGGPRNEQFF

clone_size: NA
d_call: TRBD2
j_call: TRBJ2-7
v_call: TRBV28
cdr3_nt: TGTGCCAGCAGTCGGGGGGACCAGTACGAGCAGTACTTC
cdr3_aa: CASSRGDQYEQYF

clone_size: NA
d_call: NA
j_call: TRBJ1-2
v_call: TRBV10-3
cdr3_nt: TGTGCCATCAGTGAGTCAGGAAATGGCTACACCTTC
cdr3_aa: CAISESGNGYTF

clone_size: NA
d_call: TRBD2
j_call: TRBJ2-1
v_call: TRBV5-1
cdr3_nt: TGCGCCAGCAGCCTCGGGACTAGCGGCAACAATGAGCAGTTCTTC
cdr3_aa: CASSLGTSGNNEQFF

clone_size: NA
d_call: NA
j_call: TRBJ2-6
v_call: TRBV7-9
cdr3_nt: TGTGCCAGCAGCAAGACGGCAGGGGGGACCTCTGGGGCCAACGTCCTGACTTTC
cdr3_aa: CASSKTAGGTSGANVLTF

clone_size: NA
d_call: NA
j_call: TRBJ2-6
v_call: TRBV7-9
cdr3_nt: TGTGCCAGCAGCTTAGACTCTACTAGAGGGGCCAACGTCCTGACTTTC
cdr3_aa: CASSLDSTRGANVLTF

clone_size: NA
d_call: TRBD1
j_call: TRBJ2-7
v_call: TRBV28
cdr3_nt: TGTGCCAGCAGTATAAGAGGGACAGGGCCCCTCCCCGAGCAGTACTTC
cdr3_aa: CASSIRGTGPLPEQYF

clone_size: once
d_call: TRBD1
j_call: TRBJ2-6
v_call: TRBV19
cdr3_nt: TGTGCCAGTAGTCGGGGACAGGGGGCCTCTGGGGCCAACGTCCTGACTTTC
cdr3_aa: CASSRGQGASGANVLTF

clone_size: NA
d_call: NA
j_call: TRBJ2-3
v_call: TRBV5-1
cdr3_nt: TGCGCCAGCAGCCGGGACGGGGGCACAGATACGCAGTATTTT
cdr3_aa: CASSRDGGTDTQYF

clone_size: NA
d_call: NA
j_call: TRBJ1-2
v_call: TRBV15
cdr3_nt: TGTGCCACCAGCAGAGACAGGAAAATCTATGGCTACACCTTC
cdr3_aa: CATSRDRKIYGYTF

clone_size: NA
d_call: NA
j_call: TRBJ2-6
v_call: TRBV28
cdr3_nt: TGTGCCAGCAGGGGGCCTGGGGCCAACGTCCTGACTTTC
cdr3_aa: CASRGPGANVLTF

clone_size: NA
d_call: NA
j_call: TRBJ1-1
v_call: TRBV6-6
cdr3_nt: TGTGCCAGCAGGAAACAGGGAACTGCTGAAGCTTTCTTT
cdr3_aa: CASRKQGTAEAFF

clone_size: NA
d_call: NA
j_call: TRBJ2-2
v_call: TRBV5-1
cdr3_nt: TGCGCCAGCAGCCGGAACACCGGGGAGCTGTTTTTT
cdr3_aa: CASSRNTGELFF

clone_size: NA
d_call: TRBD2
j_call: TRBJ2-3
v_call: TRBV5-1
cdr3_nt: TGCGCCAGCAGCGGGGGACTAGCGGGAGCCGATACGCAGTATTTT
cdr3_aa: CASSGGLAGADTQYF

clone_size: NA
d_call: NA
j_call: TRBJ2-7
v_call: TRBV27
cdr3_nt: TGTGCCAGCAGTTTGGGACGCCCTGGGGCAGAGCAGTACTTC
cdr3_aa: CASSLGRPGAEQYF

clone_size: NA
d_call: NA
j_call: TRBJ2-1
v_call: TRBV28
cdr3_nt: TGTGCCAGCAGTCCTGACAGGCCTAGCTCCTACAATGAGCAGTTCTTC
cdr3_aa: CASSPDRPSSYNEQFF

clone_size: NA
d_call: NA
j_call: TRBJ2-2
v_call: TRBV6-5
cdr3_nt: TGTGCCAGCAGTTCCGGAAGCACCGGGGAGCTGTTTTTT
cdr3_aa: CASSSGSTGELFF

clone_size: NA
d_call: TRBD1
j_call: TRBJ2-7
v_call: TRBV5-1
cdr3_nt: TGCGCCAGCAGCTCCGACAGGGGAAATCAGTACTTC
cdr3_aa: CASSSDRGNQYF

clone_size: NA
d_call: TRBD2
j_call: TRBJ2-7
v_call: TRBV7-8
cdr3_nt: TGTGCCAGCAGCTTATCGCTAGCGGGCGCCTACGAGCAGTACTTC
cdr3_aa: CASSLSLAGAYEQYF

clone_size: once
d_call: NA
j_call: TRBJ2-7
v_call: TRBV10-3
cdr3_nt: TGTGCCATCAGTTCCTTCGGGTACGAGCAGTACTTC
cdr3_aa: CAISSFGYEQYF

clone_size: once
d_call: NA
j_call: TRBJ1-1
v_call: TRBV19
cdr3_nt: TGTGCCAGTAAACGCCTGGAGGGCACTGAAGCTTTCTTT
cdr3_aa: CASKRLEGTEAFF

clone_size: NA
d_call: NA
j_call: TRBJ1-4
v_call: TRBV6-1
cdr3_nt: TGTGCCAGCAGGGGTGGGGCGAGGGAAAAACTGTTTTTT
cdr3_aa: CASRGGAREKLFF

clone_size: NA
d_call: TRBD1
j_call: TRBJ2-7
v_call: TRBV28
cdr3_nt: TGTGCCAGCAGTTTCAGACAGGGGGGTAACTACGAGCAGTACTTC
cdr3_aa: CASSFRQGGNYEQYF

clone_size: NA
d_call: TRBD1
j_call: TRBJ2-5
v_call: TRBV6-8
cdr3_nt: TGTGCCAGCAGTTACAGGGACAGCCGTCCAGAGACCCAGTACTTC
cdr3_aa: CASSYRDSRPETQYF

clone_size: NA
d_call: TRBD2
j_call: TRBJ2-7
v_call: TRBV6-1
cdr3_nt: TGTGCCAGCAGTGACCCTCCTAGCGGGAGGGCCTACGAGCAGTACTTC
cdr3_aa: CASSDPPSGRAYEQYF

clone_size: once
d_call: NA
j_call: TRBJ2-7
v_call: TRBV6-1
cdr3_nt: TGTGCCAGCAGCCCTGAGTGGGCCTACGAGCAGTACTTC
cdr3_aa: CASSPEWAYEQYF

clone_size: NA
d_call: NA
j_call: TRBJ2-1
v_call: TRBV7-6
cdr3_nt: TGTGCCAGCAGCTTAGGGGGGGGCGACCACGAGCAGTTCTTC
cdr3_aa: CASSLGGGDHEQFF

clone_size: NA
d_call: NA
j_call: TRBJ1-5
v_call: TRBV28
cdr3_nt: TGTGCCAGCAGTTACCCCCGGGGGGTTGGGCAGCCCCAGCATTTT
cdr3_aa: CASSYPRGVGQPQHF

clone_size: NA
d_call: NA
j_call: TRBJ1-2
v_call: TRBV6-1
cdr3_nt: TGTGCCAGCAGTGAAGGACAGGTGTCAGGGGAGGCTAGGACCTTC
cdr3_aa: CASSEGQVSGEARTF

clone_size: NA
d_call: NA
j_call: TRBJ2-2
v_call: TRBV28
cdr3_nt: TGTGCCAGCAGTTTTCAGTACACCGGGGAGCTGTTTTTT
cdr3_aa: CASSFQYTGELFF

clone_size: NA
d_call: NA
j_call: TRBJ2-4
v_call: TRBV6-1
cdr3_nt: TGTGCCAGCAGTGGGAGGGCCGGTGACATTCAGTACTTC
cdr3_aa: CASSGRAGDIQYF

clone_size: NA
d_call: NA
j_call: TRBJ2-7
v_call: TRBV5-1
cdr3_nt: TGCGCCAGCAGCTTGTATTTGGGGAGCGAGCAGTACTTC
cdr3_aa: CASSLYLGSEQYF

clone_size: NA
d_call: NA
j_call: TRBJ2-7
v_call: TRBV7-8
cdr3_nt: TGTGCCAGCAGCCCCTGGGCAGGAGGGGAGCAGTACTTC
cdr3_aa: CASSPWAGGEQYF

clone_size: NA
d_call: NA
j_call: TRBJ1-5
v_call: TRBV6-6
cdr3_nt: TGTGCCAGCAGTCCCGTGGGGAATAGCAATCAGCCCCAGCATTTT
cdr3_aa: CASSPVGNSNQPQHF

clone_size: NA
d_call: TRBD2
j_call: TRBJ2-2
v_call: TRBV28
cdr3_nt: TGTGCCAGCAGTTTAGCTAGCGGGACCGGGACCGGGGAGCTGTTTTTT
cdr3_aa: CASSLASGTGTGELFF

clone_size: NA
d_call: TRBD2
j_call: TRBJ2-5
v_call: TRBV7-9
cdr3_nt: TGTGCCAGCAGCCCCGGGACTAGCGGGAGAGAGACCCAGTACTTC
cdr3_aa: CASSPGTSGRETQYF

clone_size: NA
d_call: NA
j_call: TRBJ1-5
v_call: TRBV28
cdr3_nt: TGTGCCAGCAGTTCCCGCAGGGAGGTCGGTCAGCCCCAGCATTTT
cdr3_aa: CASSSRREVGQPQHF

clone_size: NA
d_call: TRBD2
j_call: TRBJ2-1
v_call: TRBV5-1
cdr3_nt: TGCGCCAGCAGCCGGGGTCAGCGGGGCAATGAGCAGTTCTTC
cdr3_aa: CASSRGQRGNEQFF

clone_size: NA
d_call: TRBD2
j_call: TRBJ2-7
v_call: TRBV5-1
cdr3_nt: TGCGCCAGCAGCTTGGAAGCGGGAGAATACGAGCAGTACTTC
cdr3_aa: CASSLEAGEYEQYF

clone_size: NA
d_call: NA
j_call: TRBJ1-1
v_call: TRBV28
cdr3_nt: TGTGCCAGCAGTGGAGCACAGGGTGGGCGGACTGAAGCTTTCTTT
cdr3_aa: CASSGAQGGRTEAFF

clone_size: NA
d_call: TRBD1
j_call: TRBJ1-5
v_call: TRBV6-1
cdr3_nt: TGTGCCAGTGGGGACAGCCTTGTGGAGCCCCAGCATTTT
cdr3_aa: CASGDSLVEPQHF

clone_size: NA
d_call: TRBD2
j_call: TRBJ2-1
v_call: TRBV19
cdr3_nt: TGTGCCAGTAGTATGGGACTAGCTGGGAATGAGCAGTTCTTC
cdr3_aa: CASSMGLAGNEQFF

clone_size: NA
d_call: NA
j_call: TRBJ2-6
v_call: TRBV6-1
cdr3_nt: TGTGCCAGCAGTGAAGCACAGTATTTCTCTGGGGCCAACGTCCTGACTTTC
cdr3_aa: CASSEAQYFSGANVLTF

clone_size: few
d_call: TRBD2
j_call: TRBJ2-3
v_call: TRBV19
cdr3_nt: TGTGCCAGTAGTATAAGGATTCTACTAGCGGGAGGTGCGACAGATACGCAGTATTTT
cdr3_aa: CASSIRILLAGGATDTQYF

clone_size: NA
d_call: NA
j_call: TRBJ2-2
v_call: TRBV28
cdr3_nt: TGTGCCAGCAGTCCCCCCGGGACAAACACCGGGGAGCTGTTTTTT
cdr3_aa: CASSPPGTNTGELFF

clone_size: NA
d_call: NA
j_call: TRBJ1-2
v_call: TRBV6-1
cdr3_nt: TGTGCCGGCGATGGTGGCTACACCTTC
cdr3_aa: CAGDGGYTF